The source of this TCR beta chain is a study of blood T cell repertoires in COVID-19. The table came from immunoSEQ multiplex PCR; TCRdb's copy has only in-frame clones and leaves some out. The data show roughly 260,000 clones, roughly 90% seen once. The source is a woman aged 25 to 39 with acute COVID-19. What was sequenced was PBMCs or T cells enriched from blood (not recorded which).

CDR3 residues: CASSPRGTGGFYEQYF. The CDR3 nucleotides are TGCGCCAGCAGCCCAAGGGGAACGGGAGGGTTCTACGAGCAGTACTTC. V usage is TRBV4-1 and J usage is TRBJ2-7; 8 nucleotides align to TRBD2. Germline V gene sequence: CDR1 MGHRA, CDR2 YSYEKL. The CDR3 covers 16 residues. Losses at the gene ends were 4 bases for V and 3 bases for J; bases not matched to a gene: 11.